One and the same sample provided the 15 T cell receptor beta chains below, sequenced in a study of beta chain features in type 1 diabetes (dated by TCRdb to 2016 to 2019). The library was prepared using the immunoSEQ multiplex PCR assay. The High Capacity cDNA Reverse Transcription Kit was used to reverse transcribe all of the isolated RNA, meaning that expressed TCRB transcripts were what got sequenced. What TCRdb holds here is the immuneACCESS table cut down to in-frame rearrangements. Part of the clones is not present; checked against another copy, under half of the missing clones reflect an unresolved V gene, and the others are unexplained. Across this sample there are roughly 350,000 clones, with more than 9.5% seen only once. The ten largest clonotypes hold over 0.015% of the sample. The sequenced sample was naive CD4+ T cells from blood. The sample's cell subset or site label is to be understood as: true naive CD4+ T cells. These receptors were taken from a woman aged 25 to 39 in good health.

This clone was detected only a few times. This sequence joins TRBV7-9 and TRBJ2-7; 14 bases align to TRBD2. Germline CDR1 reads SEHNR; CDR2 reads FQNEAQ (reference sequence). The CDR3 is 18 amino acids. V dropped 4 bases and J dropped 3; count of bases not matched to a gene: 11. CDR3 amino acids: CASSSRAGTSGGGYEQYF. CDR3 in DNA: TGTGCCAGCAGCTCACGAGCCGGGACTAGCGGGGGCGGCTACGAGCAGTACTTC.

The CDR3 here is CASSWGQSDGYTF. The CDR3 coding sequence is TGCGCCAGCAGCTGGGGACAGTCTGATGGCTACACCTTC. V and J are TRBV5-1 and TRBJ1-2, with TRBD1 identical over 7 bases. CDR1 is SGHRS and CDR2 is YFSETQ in the germline V gene. CDR3 length: 13 residues. The V gene end was trimmed by 3 bases and the J gene end by 6 bases; junction bases not matched to a gene: 5.

The rearrangement links TRBV6-5 to TRBJ2-7; a possible D gene is TRBD2 (5 bases). Germline CDR1 is MNHEY and CDR2 is SVGAGI. V was cut by 6 bases and J by 4 bases, with 19 bases left in between. The CDR3 covers 15 residues. The CDR3 bases are TGTGCCAGCAGCCCCGAGACGGTAGGAGGTTACGAGCAGTACTTC. Encoded protein: CASSPETVGGYEQYF.

The chain is built from TRBV6-1 and TRBJ2-5; 7 nucleotides line up with TRBD1. Trimming at V came to 5 bases and at J to 3 bases, leaving 6 bases not matched to a gene. The CDR3 is made up of 14 amino acids. CDR1 is MNHNS and CDR2 is SASEGT in the germline V gene. This chain's CDR3 is CASSRRTGEETQYF. The CDR3 nucleotides read TGTGCCAGCAGTCGTCGTACAGGGGAAGAGACCCAGTACTTC.

In this sample, this clone turned up a few times. The V gene is TRBV9, the J gene TRBJ1-1; TRBD1 aligns across 7 bases. Unmatched junction bases numbered 10, after V lost 4 bases and J lost 4 bases. The CDR3 sequence is 15 residues long. Germline V gene lookup returns CDR1 SGDLS and CDR2 YYNGEE. The CDR3 region has the DNA TGTGCCAGCAGCCCTCAAGCAGGGGGGAGCACTGAAGCTTTCTTT. It encodes CASSPQAGGSTEAFF.

Only a few counts were recorded for this clone. The chain joins TRBV5-6 to TRBJ1-2; 8 nucleotides agree with TRBD1. Germline V lookup: CDR1 SGHDT, CDR2 YYEEEE. The CDR3 consists of 14 residues. V gave up 4 bases and J gave up 3 bases; unmatched junction bases: 5. Here the CDR3 reads CASSEDRVDYGYTF. CDR3 coding DNA: TGTGCCAGCAGCGAGGACAGGGTCGACTATGGCTACACCTTC.

The chain joins TRBV6-6 to TRBJ2-5, with TRBD1 identical over 9 bases. V trimming: 6 bases; J trimming: 1 base; junction bases outside the gene matches: 9. This CDR3 contains 16 residues. Germline V gives CDR1 MNHNY, CDR2 SVGAGI (reference sequence). CDR3 nucleotide sequence: TGTGCCAGCAGGCCGTCCGGGACAGGGACCCAAGAGACCCAGTACTTC. It specifies CASRPSGTGTQETQYF.

The V and J genes are TRBV4-2 and TRBJ2-5; 11 nucleotides align to TRBD1. Trimming cost V 6 bases and J 5 bases; bases outside gene matches: 5. CDR1 LGHNA and CDR2 YNFKEQ come from the germline V gene. The CDR3 runs to 14 residues. DNA of the CDR3: TGTGCCAGCAGTTGGACAGGGGGCGGTGAGACCCAGTACTTC. It encodes CASSWTGGGETQYF.

About this clone: This sample includes further DNA sequences coding for the same CDR3. The chain carries TRBV9 and TRBJ2-6; D possibly corresponds to TRBD1 (5 bases). CDR3 length: 15 residues. Looked up from germline, CDR1 is SGDLS and CDR2 is YYNGEE. V lost 0 bases, J lost 2 bases, and 6 bases lay in between. The CDR3 DNA reads as TGTGCCAGCAGCGTAGCAGGGACTGGGGCCAACGTCCTGACTTTC. Translation: CASSVAGTGANVLTF.

Only a few counts were recorded for this clone. J is TRBJ2-5 and V is TRBV19, with D perhaps matching TRBD2 (5 bases). The CDR3 spans 13 residues. Germline V CDR1 and CDR2: LNHDA, SQIVND (reference sequence). V lost 9 bases and J 5 bases, leaving 16 bases between the germline ends. The CDR3 spells CASTSSGTETQYF. The DNA for the CDR3 is TGTGCCAGCACTAGTTCAGGAACGGAGACCCAGTACTTC.

The chain has TRBV5-1 and TRBJ2-3; TRBD2 matches at 14 bases. The V and J ends lost 4 bases and 4 bases, in that order; junction bases with no gene match: 5. The V gene's germline CDR1 is SGHRS and CDR2 YFSETQ. The CDR3 is made up of 16 amino acids. This CDR3 reads CASSQTSGRAADTQYF. In DNA, the CDR3 is TGCGCCAGCAGCCAGACTAGCGGGAGGGCCGCAGATACGCAGTATTTT.

This clone came up a few times. V and J are TRBV4-3 and TRBJ2-1, with unresolved D. Germline V gene sequence: CDR1 LGHNA, CDR2 YSLEER. Trimming removed 4 bases at V and 3 bases at J, with 7 bases between. The CDR3 extends over 13 amino acids. The DNA for the CDR3 is TGCGCCAGCAGCCGAGACTTCTACAATGAGCAGTTCTTC. Translation: CASSRDFYNEQFF.

This clone was observed a few times. This chain joins TRBV6-8 and TRBJ1-5, with D possibly being TRBD1 (5 bases). From germline, CDR1 is MNHGY and CDR2 SAAAGT. The CDR3 consists of 16 residues. Trimming shortened V by 0 bases and J by 4 bases, and 13 bases separated the two germline ends. The CDR3 DNA reads as TGTGCCAGCAGTTACTCGGAGGGTCAGGGAAATCAGCCCCAGCATTTT. Its translation is CASSYSEGQGNQPQHF.

This clone has a handful of counts. The rearrangement uses TRBV10-3 and TRBJ2-5; 8 bases align to TRBD2. CDR1 and CDR2 from the germline V gene are ENHRY and SYGVKD. The CDR3 consists of 13 residues. V shed 7 bases, J shed 2 bases, and the junction held 3 bases outside the gene matches. DNA for the CDR3: TGTGCCATCAAGGGCGGGGGGCAAGAGACCCAGTACTTC. Its protein product is CAIKGGGQETQYF.

The chain joins TRBV27 to TRBJ2-1, with 10 bases lining up with TRBD1. V lost 7 bases and J lost 7; bases outside the gene matches: 10. Germline V gene data show CDR1 as MNHEY and CDR2 as SMNVEV (reference sequence). This CDR3 is 15 amino acids long. The CDR3 bases are TGTGCCAGCACGATCGGGACAGGGGCAGGGAATGAGCAGTTCTTC. Amino acid sequence: CASTIGTGAGNEQFF.